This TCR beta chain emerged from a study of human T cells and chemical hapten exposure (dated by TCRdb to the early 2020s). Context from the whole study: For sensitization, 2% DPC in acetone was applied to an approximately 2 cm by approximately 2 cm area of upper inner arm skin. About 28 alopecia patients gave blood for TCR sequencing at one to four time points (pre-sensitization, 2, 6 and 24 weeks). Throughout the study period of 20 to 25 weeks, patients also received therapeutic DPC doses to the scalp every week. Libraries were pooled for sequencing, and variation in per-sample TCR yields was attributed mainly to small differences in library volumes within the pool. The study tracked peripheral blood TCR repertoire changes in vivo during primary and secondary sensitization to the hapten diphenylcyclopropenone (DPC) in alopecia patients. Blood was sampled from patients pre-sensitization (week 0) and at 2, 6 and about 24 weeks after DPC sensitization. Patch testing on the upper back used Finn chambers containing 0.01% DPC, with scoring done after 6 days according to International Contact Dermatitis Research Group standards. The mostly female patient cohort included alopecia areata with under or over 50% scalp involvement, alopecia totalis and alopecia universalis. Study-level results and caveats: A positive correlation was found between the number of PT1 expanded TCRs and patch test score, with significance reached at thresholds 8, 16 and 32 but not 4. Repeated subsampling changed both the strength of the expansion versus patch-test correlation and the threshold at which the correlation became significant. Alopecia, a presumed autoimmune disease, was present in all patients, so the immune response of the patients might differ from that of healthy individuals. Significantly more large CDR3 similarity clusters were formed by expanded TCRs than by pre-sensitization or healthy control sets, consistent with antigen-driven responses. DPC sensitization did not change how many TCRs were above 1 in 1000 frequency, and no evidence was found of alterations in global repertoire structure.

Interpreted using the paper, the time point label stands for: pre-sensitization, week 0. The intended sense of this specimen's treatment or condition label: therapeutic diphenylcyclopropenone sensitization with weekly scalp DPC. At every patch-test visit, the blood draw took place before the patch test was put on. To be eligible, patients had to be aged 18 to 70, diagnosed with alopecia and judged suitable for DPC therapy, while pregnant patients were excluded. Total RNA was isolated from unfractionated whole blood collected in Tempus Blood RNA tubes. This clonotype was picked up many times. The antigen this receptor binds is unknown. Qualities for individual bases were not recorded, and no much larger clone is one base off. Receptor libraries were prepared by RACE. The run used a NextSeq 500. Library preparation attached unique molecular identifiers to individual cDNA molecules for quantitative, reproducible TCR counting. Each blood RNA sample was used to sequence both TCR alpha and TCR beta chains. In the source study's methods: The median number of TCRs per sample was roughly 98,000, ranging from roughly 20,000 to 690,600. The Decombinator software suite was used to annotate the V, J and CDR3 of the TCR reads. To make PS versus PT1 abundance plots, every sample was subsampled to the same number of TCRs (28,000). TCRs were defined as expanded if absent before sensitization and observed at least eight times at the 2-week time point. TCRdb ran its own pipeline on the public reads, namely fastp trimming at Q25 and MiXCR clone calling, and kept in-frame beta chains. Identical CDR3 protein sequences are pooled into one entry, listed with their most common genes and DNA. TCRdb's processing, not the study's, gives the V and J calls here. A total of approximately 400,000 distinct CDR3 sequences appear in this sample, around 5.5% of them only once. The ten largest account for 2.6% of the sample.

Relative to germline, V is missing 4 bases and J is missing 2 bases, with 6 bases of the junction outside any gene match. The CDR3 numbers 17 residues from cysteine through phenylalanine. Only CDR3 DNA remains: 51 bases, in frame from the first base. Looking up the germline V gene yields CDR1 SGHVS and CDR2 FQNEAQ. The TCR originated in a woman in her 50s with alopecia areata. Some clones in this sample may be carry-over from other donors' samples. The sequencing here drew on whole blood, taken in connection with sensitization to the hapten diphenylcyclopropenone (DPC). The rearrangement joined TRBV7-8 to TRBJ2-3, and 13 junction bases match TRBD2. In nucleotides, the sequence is TGTGCCAGCAGCTCTCCAACTAGCGGGAGGGCCACAGATACGCAGTATTTT. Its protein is CASSSPTSGRATDTQYF.